This T cell receptor beta chain was captured by sequencing in a study of cytomegalovirus exposure and HLA in healthy donors. With 60 Vbeta and 13 Jbeta primers, the PCR was carried out. Profiled with immunoSEQ multiplex PCR; TCRdb holds only in-frame clones, not every one. Found here are about 230,000 clones, over 70% of them singletons; the top ten hold approximately 2.6%. This CDR3 has 15 residues. Germline CDR1 is SEHNR and CDR2 is FQNEAQ (reference sequence). Trimming cost V 3 bases and J 3 bases; bases outside gene matches: 4. This TCR derives from a woman aged 55-69 years in good health and CMV-seropositive. The rearrangement joins TRBV7-9 to TRBJ2-3, with TRBD2 identical over 9 bases. Sequenced material: PBMCs. As DNA, the CDR3 is TGTGCCAGCAGCTTGCGGGAGGGCCCTACAGATACGCAGTATTTT. Its protein is CASSLREGPTDTQYF.